Below, one T cell receptor beta chain is given with its context. What it binds is unknown. The sample is drawn from a study of T cells in Graves' hyperthyroidism and ophthalmopathy. Amplified TCR beta CDR3 regions came from RNA transcripts. HTBI primers drove first-round RT-PCR of the TCR CDR3. TCRdb redid the calling of the multiplex PCR reads with MiXCR, one entry per CDR3 protein. Among about 680,000 distinct CDR3 sequences listed, about a third were seen once. General study results and limits: Patients with ophthalmopathy were separated from those with stable hyperthyroidism by a 13 V-J model. A median around 5.9 months before onset, the model predicted ophthalmopathy.

In making diagnoses, clinical symptoms, serum thyroxine and TRAb, thyroid ultrasound and orbital computed tomography were all used. CDR1 is LNHNV and CDR2 is YYDKDF in the germline V gene (reference sequence). V lost 6 bases, J lost 2 bases, and 11 bases lay in between. This CDR3 region has 13 residues. Sequencing was performed on blood. The TCR was taken from a woman in her thirties or forties with Graves' hyperthyroidism. The chain is built from TRBV15 and TRBJ2-7, with D possibly called TRBD1 or TRBD2 (6 bases each). The DNA of the CDR3 is TGTGCCACCAGTATCGGGGGCCCCTACGAGCAGTACTTC. This codes for CATSIGGPYEQYF.